Listed here are 21 T cell receptor beta chains from one sample, sequenced in a study of cytomegalovirus exposure and HLA in healthy donors (dated by TCRdb to about 2017). The library was obtained by the immunoSEQ multiplex PCR assay. For the multiplex PCR, a mixture combining 60 forward primers for TCR Vbeta segments and 13 reverse primers for TCR Jbeta segments was used. The source is immuneACCESS, and TCRdb retained only in-frame sequences with V and J called. Part of the clones is not carried over; for the studies checked, unresolved V genes explain less than half of this, and the remainder is unexplained. The sample table records approximately 200,000 clones; over 70% of these occur just once. Jointly, the top ten make up 1.6% of the sample. The sequencing sample was made of PBMCs. The source is a woman between 18 and 29 years old in good health and CMV-seronegative.

The chain recombines TRBV9 with TRBJ1-4; D call uncertain. The CDR3 has 15 residues. Trimming removed 3 bases at V and 0 bases at J, with 9 bases between. The germline gives CDR1 SGDLS, CDR2 YYNGEE. The CDR3 sequence is CASSEGVATNEKLFF. In nucleotides, the CDR3 is TGTGCCAGCAGCGAAGGAGTAGCAACTAATGAAAAACTGTTTTTT.

The chain recombines TRBV11-3 with TRBJ2-7; 8 bases line up with TRBD1. V lost 1 base and J lost 3; bases outside the gene matches: 20. This CDR3 is built from 20 residues. Per the germline V gene, CDR1 is SGHNT and CDR2 is YENEEA. The CDR3 loop reads CASSLVAGGSFWMGRYEQYF. CDR3 DNA sequence: TGTGCCAGCAGCTTAGTGGCAGGGGGCTCTTTCTGGATGGGCCGCTACGAGCAGTACTTC.

Here the CDR3 reads CASSISSYNSPLHF. The CDR3 bases are TGTGCCAGCAGTATCAGCTCCTATAATTCACCCCTCCACTTT. The chain couples TRBV27 to TRBJ1-6; unclear D gene. The CDR3 runs to 14 residues. Germline V gene sequence: CDR1 MNHEY, CDR2 SMNVEV (reference sequence). Trimming pared 5 bases from V and 0 bases from J, leaving 5 bases between.

This clone has a handful of counts. The chain employs TRBV7-2 and TRBJ1-5, with 8 bases aligning to TRBD1. V dropped 5 bases and J dropped 4; count of bases not matched to a gene: 7. The CDR3 is made up of 15 amino acids. Germline V gene data show CDR1 as SGHTA and CDR2 as FQGNSA. CDR3 sequence: CASSVRTGRNQPQHF. DNA for the CDR3: TGTGCCAGCAGCGTTAGGACAGGGCGAAATCAGCCCCAGCATTTT.

The V gene is TRBV4-1, the J gene TRBJ2-5, with TRBD2 matching over 7 bases. Germline CDR1 is MGHRA and CDR2 is YSYEKL. The CDR3 extends over 16 amino acids. Unmatched junction bases numbered 9, after V lost 3 bases and J lost 2 bases. Here the CDR3 reads CASSHPREGTQETQYF. CDR3 DNA: TGCGCCAGCAGCCATCCCAGGGAGGGGACTCAAGAGACCCAGTACTTC.

The V gene is TRBV2, the J gene TRBJ1-1; D uncertain. The CDR3 is 13 residues long. The V and J ends lost 4 bases and 6 bases respectively, with 12 bases between them. In germline, CDR1 is SNHLY, CDR2 FYNNEI. This CDR3 is CASSGGGPAEAFF. CDR3 in DNA: TGTGCCAGCAGTGGTGGTGGCCCCGCTGAAGCTTTCTTT.

The rearrangement joins TRBV4-2 to TRBJ2-3; a possible D gene is TRBD1 (5 bases). This CDR3 has 11 amino acids. Trimming pared 8 bases from V and 6 bases from J, leaving 9 bases between. The germline CDR1 and CDR2 sequences are LGHNA and YNFKEQ. The CDR3 loop is CASGKGDTQYF. The CDR3 region has the DNA TGTGCCAGCGGGAAGGGGGATACGCAGTATTTT.

In its sample, this clone was seen once. J is TRBJ1-1 and V is TRBV13, with a possible D match to TRBD1 (6 bases). The CDR3 loop spans 16 amino acids. Trimming stripped 2 bases from V and 5 bases from J, with 18 bases between. Germline assignment: CDR1 PRHDT and CDR2 FYEKMQ (reference sequence). The CDR3 coding sequence is TGTGCCAGCAGCTTAAAGGCTGGGGGGGCGGGAACTGAAGCTTTCTTT. Translation gives CASSLKAGGAGTEAFF.

The chain links TRBV21-1 to TRBJ2-1; the table calls TRBD2, which could not be checked here. TRBV21-1 constitutes a pseudogene. This CDR3 spans 20 amino acids. CDR3 amino acids: CASSKPNSGRWKRSYNEQFF. CDR3 nucleotide sequence: TGTGCCAGCAGCAAACCGAATAGCGGGAGGTGGAAGCGCTCCTACAATGAGCAGTTCTTC.

This clone was seen just once. The chain carries TRBV16 and TRBJ2-4; TRBD1 is a possible D gene (6 bases). CDR1 is KGHSY, CDR2 FQNENV, per germline. The CDR3 spans 15 residues. Trimming took 2 bases from V and 8 from J, leaving 16 bases between them. CDR3 bases: TGTGCCAGCAGCCAACCGGAAGAGGGGGTTGACATTCAGTACTTC. Encoded protein: CASSQPEEGVDIQYF.

The rearrangement links TRBV18 to TRBJ1-1; weak D call: TRBD1 (5 bases). The CDR3 has 13 residues. V was clipped by 2 bases and J by 1 base, with 5 bases between them. Germline lookup yields CDR1 KGHSH and CDR2 LQKENI. CDR3 loop: CASSPGANTEAFF. In DNA form, the CDR3 reads TGTGCCAGCTCACCAGGGGCGAACACTGAAGCTTTCTTT.

V is TRBV19 and J is TRBJ2-7; 10 nucleotides line up with TRBD2. Per the germline V gene, CDR1 is LNHDA and CDR2 is SQIVND (reference sequence). The CDR3 length is 15 residues. Unmatched junction bases numbered 4, after V lost 2 bases and J lost 3 bases. The CDR3 here is CASSISLAGVYEQYF. DNA for the CDR3: TGTGCCAGTAGTATATCGCTAGCGGGAGTCTACGAGCAGTACTTC. The full variable domain, in which reference TRBV19 and TRBJ2-7 provide the parts outside the CDR3, is DGGITQSPKYLFRKEGQNVTLSCEQNLNHDAMYWYRQDPGQGLRLIYYSQIVNDFQKGDIAEGYSVSREKKESFPLTVTSAQKNPTAFYLCASSISLAGVYEQYFGPGTRLTVT.

The chain carries TRBV10-1 and TRBJ1-5; no firm D call. Germline-derived CDR1 and CDR2 are WNHNN and SYGVQD (reference sequence). The V gene lost 7 bases and the J gene lost 0 bases, with 13 bases spanning the gap. The CDR3 runs to 15 residues. As DNA, the CDR3 is TGCGCCAGCAAAATCCACTCAAATAGCAATCAGCCCCAGCATTTT. This gives the protein CASKIHSNSNQPQHF.

The table lists this clone with a count of one. The V call is TRBV9, the J call TRBJ2-1; no clear D. Per germline, CDR1 SGDLS and CDR2 YYNGEE. The ends were cut back, 7 bases at V and 1 base at J, with 15 bases in the middle. The CDR3 is made up of 15 amino acids. The CDR3 spells CASARYGESYNEQFF. Written as DNA, the CDR3 is TGTGCCAGCGCGAGATACGGTGAGTCCTACAATGAGCAGTTCTTC.

The V gene is TRBV6-5, the J gene TRBJ1-1; TRBD1 might be the D (5 bases). The CDR3 spans 14 residues. Between the trimmed V and J ends, which lost 4 bases and 2 bases, there was a span of 11 bases. CDR1 MNHEY and CDR2 SVGAGI come from the germline V gene. CDR3 residues: CASSLPGTNTEAFF. CDR3 DNA: TGTGCCAGCAGTTTGCCAGGGACTAACACTGAAGCTTTCTTT.

The chain is built from TRBV9 and TRBJ1-4; possibly TRBD1 for D (5 bases). CDR1 SGDLS and CDR2 YYNGEE come from the germline V gene. V was shortened by 3 bases and J by 10 bases, with 19 bases between the two germline ends. This CDR3 region has 15 residues. This CDR3 reads CASSAGGYPQGKLFF. The CDR3 coding sequence is TGTGCCAGCAGCGCCGGGGGGTATCCTCAGGGAAAACTGTTTTTT.

CDR3 sequence (DNA): TGTGCCAGCAGCCCCAGACAGCGTAGCACAGATACGCAGTATTTT. Protein sequence: CASSPRQRSTDTQYF. The chain recombines TRBV11-2 with TRBJ2-3; possible D gene TRBD1, 5 bases. Germline V gives CDR1 SGHAT, CDR2 FQNNGV. The CDR3 is made up of 15 amino acids. Trimming stripped 5 bases from V and 0 bases from J, with 12 bases between. Full variable domain (rest looked up from reference TRBV11-2 and TRBJ2-3): EAGVAQSPRYKIIEKRQSVAFWCNPISGHATLYWYQQILGQGPKLLIQFQNNGVVDDSQLPKDRFSAERLKGVDSTLKIQPAKLEDSAVYLCASSPRQRSTDTQYFGPGTRLTVL.

The chain employs TRBV5-1 and TRBJ2-3; a possible D gene is TRBD1 (6 bases). The V end was cut by 3 bases, the J end by 4 bases, with 9 bases between. Germline-derived CDR1 and CDR2 are SGHRS and YFSETQ. The CDR3 extends over 13 amino acids. The CDR3 sequence is CASSSQGSDTQYF. Written as DNA, the CDR3 is TGCGCCAGCAGCTCACAGGGTTCAGATACGCAGTATTTT.

Only one count was recorded for this clone. The gene calls are TRBV19 and TRBJ2-3, with D possibly being TRBD1 (5 bases). Per germline, CDR1 LNHDA and CDR2 SQIVND (reference sequence). The CDR3 length is 14 residues. With 6 bases removed from V and 2 bases from J, the gap between germline ends came to 12 bases. CDR3 region: CASRGQGTTDTQYF. For the CDR3, the DNA is TGTGCCAGTAGAGGGCAGGGAACCACAGATACGCAGTATTTT.

The gene calls are TRBV4-2 and TRBJ2-7; 9 bases align to TRBD2. Looked up from germline, CDR1 is LGHNA and CDR2 is YNFKEQ. This CDR3 is built from 18 residues. After removal of 0 bases from V and 1 base from J, the junction contained 10 bases not matched to a gene. The CDR3 sequence: CASSQDRGTTSGSYEQYF. DNA for the CDR3: TGTGCCAGCAGCCAAGATAGGGGGACGACTAGCGGATCCTACGAGCAGTACTTC.

The rearrangement joins TRBV19 to TRBJ1-2, with 10 bases lining up with TRBD1. Germline V gene data show CDR1 as LNHDA and CDR2 as SQIVND (reference sequence). V lost 9 bases, J lost 5 bases, and 3 bases stayed unmatched. The CDR3 covers 12 residues. CDR3 protein: CASVDRGYGYTF. CDR3 coding DNA: TGTGCCAGCGTGGACAGGGGGTATGGCTACACCTTC.